This record covers a single TCR beta chain. Per the authors' pipeline: It was from reference gene primer amplification that nucleated cell counts were estimated. Produced via immunoSEQ multiplex PCR; TCRdb's table is partial and in-frame only. That table furnishes V, J and clone size, whereas the DNA furnished D and trimming. The sample includes about 220,000 clones, around 80% of them seen just once. The sample belongs to a study of blood T cell repertoires in COVID-19. Whole-study context: The samples span acute and convalescent COVID-19 from the United States, Italy and Spain. PBMCs, B-cell-depleted T cells, or T cells were the source of the cDNA or gDNA that made up the material.

This CDR3 is built from 14 residues. V lost 2 bases and J lost 8; bases outside the gene matches: 4. Germline CDR1 is WSHSY and CDR2 is SAAADI. Sequenced material: peripheral blood. This sequence originates from a man aged 35-49 years who had recovered from COVID-19. The V call is TRBV10-2, the J call TRBJ2-1, with TRBD2 identical over 9 bases. CDR3 DNA sequence: TGCGCCAGCAGTGAGACCAGGACTAGCGATGAGCAGTTCTTC. This sequence encodes CASSETRTSDEQFF.